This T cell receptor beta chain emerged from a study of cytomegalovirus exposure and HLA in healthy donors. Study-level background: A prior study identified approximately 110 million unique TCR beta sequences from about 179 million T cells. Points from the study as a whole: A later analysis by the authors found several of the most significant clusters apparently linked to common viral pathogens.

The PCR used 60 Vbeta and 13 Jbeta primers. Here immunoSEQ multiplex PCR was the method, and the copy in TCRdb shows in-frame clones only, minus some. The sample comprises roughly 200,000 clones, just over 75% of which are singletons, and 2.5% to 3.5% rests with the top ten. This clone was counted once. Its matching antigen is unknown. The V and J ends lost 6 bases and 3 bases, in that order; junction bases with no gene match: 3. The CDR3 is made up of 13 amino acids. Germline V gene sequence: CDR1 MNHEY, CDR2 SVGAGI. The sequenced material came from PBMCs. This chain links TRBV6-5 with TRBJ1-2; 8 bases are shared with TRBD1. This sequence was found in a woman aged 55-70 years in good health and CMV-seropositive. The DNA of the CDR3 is TGTGCCAGCAGAACGGACAGGGACTATGGCTACACCTTC. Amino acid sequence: CASRTDRDYGYTF.